The sequence of this TCR beta chain was determined in a study of OX40 agonist ivuxolimab in advanced cancers. TCRdb keeps only in-frame clones here, not all; method: immunoSEQ multiplex PCR. Among tens of thousands of clones listed, roughly 92% were seen once. This sample comprised CD4+ or CD8+ T cells sorted from blood, obtained in a trial of the OX40 agonist ivuxolimab. The receptor was derived from an adult with an advanced solid tumor such as melanoma, head and neck, liver or kidney cancer.

The CDR3 region has the DNA TGTGCCAGCAGCCTGCTCCGGACAGGGTATGGCTACACCTTC. This sequence encodes CASSLLRTGYGYTF. The chain joins TRBV5-6 to TRBJ1-2; TRBD1 aligns across 8 bases. Looked up from germline, CDR1 is SGHDT and CDR2 is YYEEEE. This CDR3 contains 14 residues. V gave up 4 bases and J gave up 5 bases; unmatched junction bases: 7.